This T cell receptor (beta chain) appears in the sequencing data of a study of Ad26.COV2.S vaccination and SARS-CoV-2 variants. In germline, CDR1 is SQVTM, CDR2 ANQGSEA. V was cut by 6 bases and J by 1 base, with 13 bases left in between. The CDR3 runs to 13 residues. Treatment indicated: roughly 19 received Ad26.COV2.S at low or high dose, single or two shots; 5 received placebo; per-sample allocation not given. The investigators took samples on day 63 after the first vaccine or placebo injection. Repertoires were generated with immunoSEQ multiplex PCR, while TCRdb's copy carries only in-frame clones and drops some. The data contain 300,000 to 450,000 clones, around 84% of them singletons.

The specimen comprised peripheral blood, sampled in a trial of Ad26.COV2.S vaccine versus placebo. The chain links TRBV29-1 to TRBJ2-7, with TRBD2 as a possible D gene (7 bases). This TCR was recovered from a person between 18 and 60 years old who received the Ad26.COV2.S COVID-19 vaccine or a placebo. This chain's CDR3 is CSVGRGRSYEQYF. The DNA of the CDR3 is TGCAGCGTAGGGCGGGGGCGATCCTACGAGCAGTACTTC.